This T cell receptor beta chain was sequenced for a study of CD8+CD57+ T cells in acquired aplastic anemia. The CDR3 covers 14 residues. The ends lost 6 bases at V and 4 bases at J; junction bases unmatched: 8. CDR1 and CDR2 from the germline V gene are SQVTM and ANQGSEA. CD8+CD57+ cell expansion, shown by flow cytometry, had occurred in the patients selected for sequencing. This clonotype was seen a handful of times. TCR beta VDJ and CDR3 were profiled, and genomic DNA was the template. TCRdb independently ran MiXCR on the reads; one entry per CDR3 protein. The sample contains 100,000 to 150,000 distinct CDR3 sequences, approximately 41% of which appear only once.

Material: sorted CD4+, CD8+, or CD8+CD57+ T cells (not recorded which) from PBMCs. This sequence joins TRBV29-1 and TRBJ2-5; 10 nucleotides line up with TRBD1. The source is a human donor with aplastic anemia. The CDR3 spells CSVSGQGTGETQYF. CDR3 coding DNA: TGCAGCGTATCGGGACAGGGGACAGGAGAGACCCAGTACTTC.